This passage covers 10 T cell receptor beta chains from one sample sequenced in a study of T cells after yellow fever vaccination. TCRdb redid the calling of the 5' RACE reads with MiXCR, one entry per CDR3 protein. Here the sample spans 400,000 to 450,000 distinct CDR3 sequences, 18% being singletons. Sequenced here: PBMCs, sampled before the yellow fever booster vaccination. These receptors came from a man in his late teens or twenties who received the YFV17D yellow fever vaccine.

This clonotype was seen a few times. The gene calls are TRBV7-2 and TRBJ2-5; a possible D gene is TRBD2 (6 bases). The germline V gene has CDR1 SGHTA and CDR2 FQGNSA. Trimming took 2 bases from V and 4 from J, leaving 20 bases between them. The CDR3 extends over 17 amino acids. CDR3 loop: CASSLSRPRVGGETQYF. CDR3 nucleotides: TGTGCCAGCAGCTTAAGTCGACCCAGGGTGGGGGGAGAGACCCAGTACTTC.

In this sample, this clonotype turned up a few times. V and J are TRBV5-1 and TRBJ2-2; D is perhaps TRBD1 (6 bases). Trimming took 4 bases from V and 0 from J, leaving 16 bases between them. Germline CDR1 reads SGHRS; CDR2 reads YFSETQ. There are 17 residues in the CDR3. The CDR3 DNA follows: TGCGCCAGCAGCCGGACCTTGGACAGTGCGAACACCGGGGAGCTGTTTTTT. Translated: CASSRTLDSANTGELFF.

This clonotype has just a few counts. The rearrangement uses TRBV20-1 and TRBJ2-7; 9 bases line up with TRBD2. Germline-derived CDR1 and CDR2 are DFQATT and SNEGSKA (reference sequence). The CDR3 has 16 residues. With V trimmed by 1 base and J by 2 bases, 9 bases remained unmatched. The CDR3, as DNA: TGCAGTGCTAGAGTCCCGGGGAGCGGGGGGCCCTACGAGCAGTACTTC. This translates into CSARVPGSGGPYEQYF.

This clonotype occurred many times. This chain's CDR3 is CSAGWFSTGELFF. The CDR3 DNA reads as TGCAGTGCGGGGTGGTTCTCCACCGGGGAGCTGTTTTTT. The V and J genes are TRBV20-1 and TRBJ2-2; D remains unclear. The CDR3 is 13 residues long. V was cut by 6 bases and J by 4 bases, with 12 bases left in between. Germline values: CDR1 DFQATT, CDR2 SNEGSKA (reference sequence).

V is TRBV5-4 and J is TRBJ1-2; 7 nucleotides agree with TRBD1. The J segment lost 2 bases and the V segment lost 6 bases, leaving 4 bases of the junction unmatched. The CDR3 is made up of 13 amino acids. Germline assignment: CDR1 SGHNT and CDR2 YYREEE (reference sequence). The CDR3: CASTMGQNYGYTF. CDR3 DNA: TGTGCCAGCACCATGGGACAGAACTATGGCTACACCTTC.

This clonotype was counted between two and nine times. The genes are TRBV9 and TRBJ2-5; no clear D. This CDR3 is 15 amino acids long. With 1 base removed from V and 5 bases from J, the gap between germline ends came to 15 bases. Germline lookup yields CDR1 SGDLS and CDR2 YYNGEE. In DNA, the CDR3 is TGTGCCAGCAGCGTATACGCTACGAGTATCGAGACCCAGTACTTC. This sequence encodes CASSVYATSIETQYF.

This clonotype was seen only a few times. J is TRBJ2-1 and V is TRBV2; D is perhaps TRBD2 (7 bases). The CDR3 has 14 residues. Trimming removed 6 bases at V and 8 bases at J, with 17 bases between. The germline V gene has CDR1 SNHLY and CDR2 FYNNEI. The CDR3 DNA reads TGTGCCAGCAGCCTCGCGCGGGGGCCCGATGAGCAGTTCTTC. This sequence encodes CASSLARGPDEQFF.

The chain couples TRBV6-5 to TRBJ2-1; 10 bases are a match to TRBD2. V shed 5 bases, J shed 5 bases, and the junction held 6 bases outside the gene matches. Germline assignment: CDR1 MNHEY and CDR2 SVGAGI. The CDR3 totals 15 residues. DNA of the CDR3: TGTGCCAGCAGTCCAGCGGGGGGGAAAAACAATGAGCAGTTCTTC. This encodes CASSPAGGKNNEQFF.

There are many counts of this clonotype. The J gene is TRBJ2-7, the V gene TRBV7-9; a weak D match, TRBD1 (6 bases). Germline lookup yields CDR1 SEHNR and CDR2 FQNEAQ (reference sequence). This CDR3 region has 13 residues. The V and J ends lost 4 bases and 1 base respectively, with 8 bases between them. The CDR3 here is CASSSQGSYEQYF. For the CDR3, the DNA is TGTGCCAGCAGCTCCCAGGGGTCCTACGAGCAGTACTTC.

This clonotype has just a few counts. This sequence joins TRBV25-1 and TRBJ1-1; D might be TRBD1 (5 bases). This CDR3 is built from 14 residues. Trimming stripped 4 bases from V and 1 base from J, with 10 bases between. Germline V gene sequence: CDR1 MGHDK, CDR2 SYGVNS. Written as DNA, the CDR3 is TGTGCCAGCAGTGTCGGGGGAAGGAACACTGAAGCTTTCTTT. Translation: CASSVGGRNTEAFF.